The entry below gives a single T cell receptor (beta chain) sequence along with its context. CDR1 and CDR2 from the germline V gene are LGHNA and YNFKEQ. This CDR3 has 19 residues. Germline trimming cut 0 bases from V and 0 bases from J; bases unmatched to any gene: 8. Authors' data handling: Estimation of nucleated cell counts was performed using reference gene primer amplification. Generated by immunoSEQ multiplex PCR, the TCRdb table keeps only in-frame clones and is missing some. The DNA gave D and trimming, while V, J and clone size come from that table. The data contain about 310,000 clones, around 86% of them singletons. This sample was taken from a study of blood T cell repertoires in COVID-19. Overall study: Acute-phase and convalescent COVID-19 samples originated in the United States, Italy and Spain.

The sample taken for sequencing was peripheral blood. The chain combines TRBV4-2 with TRBJ2-3; 11 bases are shared with TRBD2. The clonotype originates from a man in his forties or fifties with active or convalescent COVID-19. This CDR3 is CASSQDHGGLAGSTDTQYF. For the CDR3, the DNA is TGTGCCAGCAGCCAAGATCACGGCGGACTAGCGGGTAGCACAGATACGCAGTATTTT.